The rows below give T cell receptor beta chains drawn from one sample of a study of T-cell reconstitution after alpha-beta-depleted transplantation in children. TCRdb independently ran MiXCR on the PCR reads; one entry per CDR3 protein. Of about 110,000 distinct CDR3 sequences in the sample, 5% to 8% were seen once. Material: PBMCs, mostly from graft donor cells, obtained 360 days after TCRalphabeta/CD19-depleted stem cell transplant. All receptors come from a male patient between 2 and 15 years old who had a stem cell transplant for acute lymphoblastic leukemia, so the T cells may come from the graft donor. CDR3s include the opening cysteine and the closing phenylalanine or tryptophan. D genes are given only for firm matches. Clone size is stated in some rows and not others, as once, few, many or a class when expanded.

J	size	V	D	CDR3	DNA
TRBJ1-2	many	TRBV29-1	NA	CSAGGGRGYTF	TGCAGCGCCGGGGGGGGGCGAGGCTACACCTTC
TRBJ2-2	many	TRBV6-2/TRBV6-3	TRBD2	CASSPSGRALGELFF	TGTGCCAGCAGTCCGAGCGGGAGGGCCCTCGGGGAGCTGTTTTTT
TRBJ2-2	many	TRBV29-1	NA	CSARGNTGELFF	TGCAGCGCCCGGGGGAACACCGGGGAGCTGTTTTTT
TRBJ2-7	NA	TRBV5-6	NA	CAMGLGLVCEQYF	TGTGCCATGGGCCTTGGACTCGTCTGCGAGCAGTACTTC
TRBJ2-5	many	TRBV11-2	NA	CASSRSPGHQETQYF	TGTGCCAGCAGCCGTAGCCCGGGGCACCAAGAGACCCAGTACTTC
TRBJ2-4	many	TRBV3-1	NA	CASSQDAALWENIQYF	TGTGCCAGCAGCCAAGACGCCGCCCTTTGGGAAAACATTCAGTACTTC
TRBJ2-3	NA	TRBV28	TRBD1	CASRRGLSSTDTQYF	TGTGCCAGCAGGAGGGGGCTCTCTAGCACAGATACGCAGTATTTT
TRBJ1-5	few	TRBV7-8	NA	CASSNGQGLNRPQHF	TGTGCCAGCAGCAACGGACAAGGCCTGAATCGGCCCCAGCATTTT
TRBJ2-5	many	TRBV28	TRBD2	CASSPSGSGSFETQYF	TGTGCCAGCAGTCCTTCAGGGAGCGGGAGCTTCGAGACCCAGTACTTC
TRBJ2-7	many	TRBV7-2	NA	CASNDRTSYEQYF	TGTGCCAGCAACGACAGGACAAGCTACGAGCAGTACTTC
TRBJ2-7	few	TRBV5-6	TRBD2	CASSLDRSGRGSYEQYF	TGTGCCAGCAGCTTGGATAGGAGCGGGAGAGGGTCCTACGAGCAGTACTTC
TRBJ2-2	NA	TRBV2	NA	CATDQVPGGELFF	TGTGCCACCGATCAGGTCCCGGGCGGGGAGCTGTTTTTT
TRBJ2-7	many	TRBV7-2	NA	CASSYIDSYEQYF	TGTGCCAGCAGCTACATTGACTCCTACGAGCAGTACTTC
TRBJ2-7	many	TRBV6-5	TRBD2	CASSPVAGGVEQYF	TGTGCCAGCAGCCCAGTGGCGGGGGGAGTCGAGCAGTACTTC
TRBJ2-4	NA	TRBV4-2	TRBD2	CASSQDPGGQGNIQYF	TGTGCCAGCAGCCAAGACCCGGGAGGGCAGGGAAACATTCAGTACTTC
TRBJ2-3	many	TRBV27	NA	CASSHQDRHTDTQYF	TGTGCCAGCAGTCATCAGGACAGACACACAGATACGCAGTATTTT
TRBJ2-7	NA	TRBV4-3	TRBD1	CASSQDQETGLDEQYF	TGCGCCAGCAGCCAAGATCAGGAGACAGGGCTTGACGAGCAGTACTTC
TRBJ2-5	many	TRBV27	TRBD1	CASSYAPSRQGRETQYF	TGTGCCAGCAGTTATGCCCCCTCACGACAGGGCAGAGAGACCCAGTACTTC
TRBJ2-1	NA	TRBV2	NA	CASSERAYNEQFF	TGTGCCAGCAGTGAGAGGGCATACAATGAGCAGTTCTTC
TRBJ2-7	many	TRBV7-2	TRBD2	CASSPGTSGIWFYEQYF	TGTGCCAGCAGCCCCGGGACTAGCGGGATCTGGTTTTACGAGCAGTACTTC
TRBJ1-2	few	TRBV10-3	TRBD1	CAIWRGTGGRDGYTF	TGTGCCATCTGGAGGGGGACAGGGGGTAGGGATGGCTACACCTTC
TRBJ2-1	few	TRBV27	TRBD2	CASSLYQALAGDNEQFF	TGTGCCAGCAGTTTATATCAGGCCCTAGCGGGAGATAATGAGCAGTTCTTC
TRBJ2-5	many	TRBV7-9	TRBD2	CASSWLGTSGYQETQYF	TGTGCCAGCAGCTGGCTCGGGACTAGCGGGTACCAAGAGACCCAGTACTTC
TRBJ1-5	few	TRBV9	TRBD1	CASSVDTGENQPQHF	TGTGCCAGCAGCGTGGATACAGGGGAGAATCAGCCCCAGCATTTT
TRBJ1-5	NA	TRBV6-5	NA	CASSYSGSPTQPQHF	TGTGCCAGCAGTTACTCAGGCAGCCCAACCCAGCCCCAGCATTTT
TRBJ2-4	NA	TRBV2	NA	CASSGDNENIQYF	TGTGCCAGCAGTGGGGACAACGAAAACATTCAGTACTTC
TRBJ2-5	many	TRBV11-2	NA	CASSLGRRVGETQYF	TGTGCCAGCAGCTTAGGTCGGAGGGTGGGAGAGACCCAGTACTTC
TRBJ2-7	few	TRBV15	TRBD2	CATSHRGRSYEQYF	TGTGCCACCAGCCACCGCGGGAGATCCTACGAGCAGTACTTC
TRBJ2-7	many	TRBV4-2	TRBD2	CASSGLAGYEQYF	TGTGCCAGCAGCGGACTAGCGGGCTACGAGCAGTACTTC
TRBJ1-2	many	TRBV6-2/TRBV6-3	NA	CASSLRANYGYTF	TGTGCCAGCAGCCTCAGAGCTAACTATGGCTACACCTTC
TRBJ2-1	many	TRBV4-3	NA	CASSQDSGSSFDEQFF	TGCGCCAGCAGCCAAGATAGCGGTAGTAGCTTCGACGAGCAGTTCTTC
TRBJ1-1	NA	TRBV3-1	NA	CASSEGERLTEAFF	TGTGCCAGCAGCGAGGGGGAACGACTCACTGAAGCTTTCTTT
TRBJ2-3	NA	TRBV3-1	NA	CASSHLLGTDTQYF	TGTGCCAGCAGCCACCTACTAGGGACAGATACGCAGTATTTT
TRBJ1-1	many	TRBV27	NA	CASKVTANTEAFF	TGTGCCAGCAAGGTTACAGCGAACACTGAAGCTTTCTTT
TRBJ1-5	many	TRBV7-9	NA	CASSQLRGPQHF	TGTGCCAGCAGCCAACTAAGAGGGCCCCAGCATTTT
TRBJ2-7	many	TRBV6-5	NA	CASSYQGHEQYF	TGTGCCAGCAGTTACCAGGGCCACGAGCAGTACTTC
TRBJ2-1	many	TRBV4-3	NA	CASSQASTVSYNEQFF	TGCGCCAGCAGCCAAGCGTCGACAGTTAGCTACAATGAGCAGTTCTTC
TRBJ1-6	many	TRBV27	NA	CASRQGFSYNSPLHF	TGTGCCAGCAGACAGGGATTCTCCTATAATTCACCCCTCCACTTT
TRBJ1-2	NA	TRBV28	NA	CASSLSWSANYGYTF	TGTGCCAGCAGTTTAAGTTGGTCAGCTAACTATGGCTACACCTTC
TRBJ1-2	NA	TRBV6-2/TRBV6-3	TRBD1	CAVGTAGYTF	TGTGCCGTAGGGACAGCTGGCTACACCTTC
TRBJ2-3	many	TRBV15	NA	CATSRTRGAADTQYF	TGTGCCACCAGCCGGACTCGGGGGGCTGCAGATACGCAGTATTTT
TRBJ2-7	few	TRBV5-1	TRBD2	CASSQAPSGASSYEQYF	TGCGCCAGCAGCCAGGCCCCCAGCGGGGCCAGTTCCTACGAGCAGTACTTC